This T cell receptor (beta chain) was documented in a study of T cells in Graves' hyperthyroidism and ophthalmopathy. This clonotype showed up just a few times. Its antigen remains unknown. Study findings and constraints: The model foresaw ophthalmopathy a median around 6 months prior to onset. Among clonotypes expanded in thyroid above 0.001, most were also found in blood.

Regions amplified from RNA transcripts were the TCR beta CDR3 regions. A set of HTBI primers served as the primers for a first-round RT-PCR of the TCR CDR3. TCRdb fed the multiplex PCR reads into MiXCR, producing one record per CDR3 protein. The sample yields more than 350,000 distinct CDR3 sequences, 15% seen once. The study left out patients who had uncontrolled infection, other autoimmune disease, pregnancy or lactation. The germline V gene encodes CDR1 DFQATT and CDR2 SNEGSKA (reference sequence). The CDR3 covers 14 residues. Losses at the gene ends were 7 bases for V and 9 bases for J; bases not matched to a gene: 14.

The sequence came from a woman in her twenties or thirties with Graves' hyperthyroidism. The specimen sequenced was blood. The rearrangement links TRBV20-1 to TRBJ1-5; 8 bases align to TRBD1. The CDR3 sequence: CSVEDRAYLGPQHF. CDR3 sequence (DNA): TGCAGTGTCGAGGACAGGGCCTACCTGGGGCCCCAGCATTTT.